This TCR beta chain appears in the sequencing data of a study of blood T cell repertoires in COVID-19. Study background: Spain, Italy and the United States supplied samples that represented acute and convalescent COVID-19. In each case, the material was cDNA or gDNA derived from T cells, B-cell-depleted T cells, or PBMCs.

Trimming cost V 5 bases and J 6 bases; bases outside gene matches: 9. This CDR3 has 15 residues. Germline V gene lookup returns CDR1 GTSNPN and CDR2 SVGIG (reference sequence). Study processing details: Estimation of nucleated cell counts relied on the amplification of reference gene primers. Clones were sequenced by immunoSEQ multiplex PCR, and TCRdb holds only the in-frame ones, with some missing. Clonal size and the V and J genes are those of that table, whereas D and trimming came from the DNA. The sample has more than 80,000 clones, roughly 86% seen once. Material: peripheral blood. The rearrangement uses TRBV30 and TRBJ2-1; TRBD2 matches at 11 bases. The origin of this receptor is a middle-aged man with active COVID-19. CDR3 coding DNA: TGTGCCTGGGCCCACCGTAGCGGGAGGGGCAATGAGCAGTTCTTC. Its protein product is CAWAHRSGRGNEQFF.